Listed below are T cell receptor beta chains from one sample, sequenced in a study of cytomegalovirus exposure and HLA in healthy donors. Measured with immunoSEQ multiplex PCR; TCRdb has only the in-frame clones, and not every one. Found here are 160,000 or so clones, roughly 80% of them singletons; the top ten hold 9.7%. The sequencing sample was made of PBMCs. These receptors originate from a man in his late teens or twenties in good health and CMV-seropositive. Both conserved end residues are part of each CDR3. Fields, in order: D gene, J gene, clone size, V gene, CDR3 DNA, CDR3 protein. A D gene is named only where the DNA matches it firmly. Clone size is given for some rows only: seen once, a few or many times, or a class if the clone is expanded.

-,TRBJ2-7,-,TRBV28,TGTGCCAGCAGCGGGGGACAGAGGAACGAGCAGTACTTC,CASSGGQRNEQYF
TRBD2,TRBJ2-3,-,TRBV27,TGTGCCAGCAGTACACGTACCGGGACTAGCGGCACAGATACGCAGTATTTT,CASSTRTGTSGTDTQYF
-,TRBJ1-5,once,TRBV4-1,TGCGCCAGCAGCCAAGCACCTCCCTTGGCGGGCGTCCAGCATTTT,CASSQAPPLAGVQHF
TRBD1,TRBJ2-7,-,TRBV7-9,TGTGCCAGCAGCTGGACAGGGGCCCTCTCCTACGAGCAGTACTTC,CASSWTGALSYEQYF
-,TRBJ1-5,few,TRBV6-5,TGTGCCAGCAGTTTAGTAAGCAATCAGCCCCAGCATTTT,CASSLVSNQPQHF
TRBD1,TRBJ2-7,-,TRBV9,TGTGCCAGCAGTGGAGGGGGGACAGGGGAGGACGAGCAGTACTTC,CASSGGGTGEDEQYF
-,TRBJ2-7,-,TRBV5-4,TGTGCCAGCAGTGACAGCCACTCCTACGAGCAGTACTTC,CASSDSHSYEQYF
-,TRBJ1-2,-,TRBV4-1,TGCGCCAGCAGCCAAGTAGGCGGGTTCGGTGATGGCTACACCTTC,CASSQVGGFGDGYTF
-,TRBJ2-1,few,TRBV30,TGTGCCTGGGATTCCGGGGATGAGCAGTTCTTC,CAWDSGDEQFF
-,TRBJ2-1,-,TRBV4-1,TGCGCCAGCAGCCAACTACTAGTGGGGGGCAATGAGCAGTTCTTC,CASSQLLVGGNEQFF
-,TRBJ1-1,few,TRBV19,TGTGCCAGTAGTCCCGGGACTATAACTGAAGCTTTCTTT,CASSPGTITEAFF
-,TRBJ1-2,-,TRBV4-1,TGCGCCAGCAGCCAAGAGGGCAGGCCTTCAGGTCCCTATGGCTACACCTTC,CASSQEGRPSGPYGYTF
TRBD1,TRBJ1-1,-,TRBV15,TGTGCCACAGGGGGCAGGGACACTGAAGCTTTCTTT,CATGGRDTEAFF
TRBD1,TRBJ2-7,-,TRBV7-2,TGTGCCAGCAGCTCATGGGACAGGATCTACGAGCAGTACTTC,CASSSWDRIYEQYF
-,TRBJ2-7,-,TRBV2,TGTGCCAGCAGCCTAATAGACGAGCAGTACTTC,CASSLIDEQYF
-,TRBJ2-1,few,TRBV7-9,TGTGCCAGCAGCTTAGCGCTAAATCCGGGAGAATCCTACAATGAGCAGTTCTTC,CASSLALNPGESYNEQFF
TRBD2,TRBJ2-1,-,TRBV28,TGTGCCAGCAGTTTGGGACTAGAGGCTTCATCCTGGGACGAGCAGTTCTTC,CASSLGLEASSWDEQFF
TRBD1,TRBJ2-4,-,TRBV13,TGTGCCAGCAGCAGGACAGGGACCCAAAACATTCAGTACTTC,CASSRTGTQNIQYF